This T cell receptor (beta chain) was captured in a study of cytomegalovirus exposure and HLA in healthy donors. General study findings and limits: A later analysis showed TCR association rates differing by HLA locus, peaking at DRB1 and lowest at HLA-C.

Each of the donors was a healthy bone marrow donor. As regards this clone: Its cognate antigen is unknown.

CDR3 length: 17 amino acids. Germline V gives CDR1 SGDLS, CDR2 YYNGEE. Trimming stripped 3 bases from V and 3 bases from J, with 16 bases between. 60 Vbeta and 13 Jbeta primers were used in PCR. Using immunoSEQ multiplex PCR, the repertoire was profiled, and TCRdb retains in-frame clones only, with some absent. The table has approximately 110,000 clones, 78% seen once. Sequences were obtained from PBMCs. The chain recombines TRBV9 with TRBJ1-6, with D possibly matching TRBD1 (5 bases). This sequence was found in a middle-aged man in good health and CMV-seronegative. As DNA, the CDR3 is TGTGCCAGCAGCGATGGACAACCGGAGATCTATAATTCACCCCTCCACTTT. Translated, it gives CASSDGQPEIYNSPLHF.